One sample yielded the 21 T cell receptor beta chains listed below, sequenced in a study of beta chain features in type 1 diabetes (dated by TCRdb to between 2018 and 2020). Library generation was performed with the immunoSEQ multiplex PCR assay. All of the isolated RNA was reverse transcribed with the High Capacity cDNA Reverse Transcription Kit, so expressed TCRB transcripts were sequenced. TCRdb holds this immuneACCESS table with in-frame rearrangements only. Some clones are missing; in checked studies, unresolved V genes explain under half, and the rest has no known cause. For this sample the table gives more than 60,000 clones, of which 59% were detected only once. The ten largest account for roughly 2.2% of the sample. Sequencing input: Tregs from blood. The sample's cell subset or site label, in plain terms: regulatory CD4+ T cells. These TCRs come from a woman in her late teens or twenties in good health.

The chain employs TRBV5-1 and TRBJ1-1; D unclear. Germline CDR1 SGHRS, CDR2 YFSETQ. V lost 4 bases and J lost 1, with 11 bases in between. CDR3 length equals 14 residues. The CDR3 protein is CASSTIRGNTEAFF. In nucleotides, the CDR3 is TGCGCCAGCAGCACGATTCGGGGGAACACTGAAGCTTTCTTT. Together with reference TRBV5-1 and TRBJ1-1, the CDR3 gives the full variable domain: KAGVTQTPRYLIKTRGQQVTLSCSPISGHRSVSWYQQTPGQGLQFLFEYFSETQRNKGNFPGRFSGRQFSNSRSEMNVSTLELGDSALYLCASSTIRGNTEAFFGQGTRLTVV.

V gene TRBV21-1 combines with J gene TRBJ2-3; the D call of TRBD2 is as the table states it, not checked on the DNA. TRBV21-1 is a pseudogene. This CDR3 is 19 amino acids long. The CDR3 bases are TGTGCCAGCAGCTCCCAGGCACTAGCGGGAGGGCCATCCACAGATACGCAGTATTTT. It codes for CASSSQALAGGPSTDTQYF.

The V call is TRBV6-5, the J call TRBJ1-2; 7 bases agree with TRBD1. The CDR3 is 13 amino acids. The germline V gene encodes CDR1 MNHEY and CDR2 SVGAGI. V was clipped by 7 bases and J by 5 bases; unmatched bases: 7. The CDR3 nucleotides read TGTGCCAGCACCGGGACAGTCAATTATGGCTACACCTTC. It codes for CASTGTVNYGYTF.

The CDR3 loop is CASSRDTSGTQHF. DNA for the CDR3: TGTGCCAGCAGCCGGGACACCTCAGGAACCCAGCATTTT. The chain joins TRBV7-2 to TRBJ1-5; a weak D match, TRBD1 (6 bases). The CDR3 totals 13 residues. Trimming removed 5 bases from V and 11 bases from J, with 16 bases in between. CDR1 is SGHTA and CDR2 is FQGNSA in the germline V gene.

The sample holds a few counts of this clone. This rearrangement joins TRBV5-1 to TRBJ2-5, with TRBD2 identical over 7 bases. CDR1 SGHRS and CDR2 YFSETQ come from the germline V gene. The CDR3 consists of 15 residues. V gave up 0 bases and J gave up 5 bases; unmatched junction bases: 7. CDR3 coding DNA: TGCGCCAGCAGCTTGGGTAACGCGCGGGGGGAGACCCAGTACTTC. It encodes CASSLGNARGETQYF.

This clone was detected only once. The V and J genes are TRBV12-5 and TRBJ2-7; possibly TRBD1 for D (6 bases). CDR3 length: 14 residues. Trimming stripped 8 bases from V and 0 bases from J, with 14 bases between. Germline loops: CDR1 LGHNT, CDR2 FRNRAP. Here the CDR3 reads CASPQGPASYEQYF. The CDR3 DNA is TGTGCTAGTCCACAGGGCCCTGCCTCCTACGAGCAGTACTTC.

The genes are TRBV5-1 and TRBJ2-5; D ambiguous. The DNA end is a closer match to TRBJ2-7, so the J assignment may be wrong. Germline V gene lookup returns CDR1 SGHRS and CDR2 YFSETQ. There are 11 residues in the CDR3. CDR3 protein: CASSSVYEQYF. The CDR3 coding sequence is TGCGCCAGCAGCTCTGTCTACGAGCAGTACTTC.

The chain links TRBV4-2 to TRBJ1-1; D is perhaps TRBD1 (5 bases). Per the germline V gene, CDR1 is LGHNA and CDR2 is YNFKEQ. CDR3 size: 17 residues. With 4 bases removed from V and 3 bases from J, the gap between germline ends came to 21 bases. The CDR3 region has the DNA TGTGCCAGCAGCCGTGGGGGAGGGGCCCGGCCCGACACTGAAGCTTTCTTT. It translates to CASSRGGGARPDTEAFF.

This clone was counted a few times. The V and J genes are TRBV10-3 and TRBJ2-4; D is ambiguous. Germline-derived CDR1 and CDR2 are ENHRY and SYGVKD. Trimming took off 2 bases at V and 0 bases at J, with 5 bases between the two ends. This CDR3 has 14 amino acids. CDR3 nucleotides: TGTGCCATCAGTGAGGGCCTAGCCAAAAACATTCAGTACTTC. Its translation is CAISEGLAKNIQYF.

This chain connects TRBV5-1 to TRBJ1-2, with TRBD1 matching over 8 bases. V was pared by 4 bases and J by 8 bases, with 10 bases of the junction left unmatched. This CDR3 has 14 residues. Germline V lookup: CDR1 SGHRS, CDR2 YFSETQ. DNA of the CDR3: TGCGCCAGCAGCCCGGGACAGGTGGTCGGGGGCTACACCTTC. Protein: CASSPGQVVGGYTF.

This clone was seen a single time. The chain is built from TRBV7-9 and TRBJ2-5; D not resolved. Germline lookup yields CDR1 SEHNR and CDR2 FQNEAQ (reference sequence). This CDR3 is built from 15 residues. The V gene lost 1 base and the J gene lost 5 bases, with 14 bases spanning the gap. The CDR3 coding sequence is TGTGCCAGCAGCTTAGTGGGCCGTTCCGGTGAGACCCAGTACTTC. This sequence encodes CASSLVGRSGETQYF.

The J gene is TRBJ2-3, the V gene TRBV7-2; D unresolved. V lost 1 base to trimming and J lost 6 bases, with 8 bases between them. From germline, CDR1 is SGHTA and CDR2 FQGNSA. CDR3 length equals 13 residues. CDR3 nucleotide sequence: TGTGCCAGCAGCTTAGTCGTGGGCGATACGCAGTATTTT. This codes for CASSLVVGDTQYF.

This chain joins TRBV30 and TRBJ1-2, with D possibly being TRBD1 (5 bases). The germline V gene has CDR1 GTSNPN and CDR2 SVGIG (reference sequence). This CDR3 spans 13 amino acids. Between the trimmed V and J ends, which lost 2 bases and 4 bases, there was a span of 11 bases. CDR3 DNA sequence: TGTGCCTGGAGTCAGGGTGAGATCTATGGCTACACCTTC. Protein sequence: CAWSQGEIYGYTF.

J is TRBJ1-5 and V is TRBV27, with TRBD1 as a possible D gene (6 bases). V lost 5 bases, J lost 6 bases, and 14 bases lay in between. This CDR3 has 14 residues. Germline CDR1 and CDR2: MNHEY and SMNVEV (reference sequence). CDR3 DNA: TGTGCCAGCAGTGTAATGGACAGTTCTCAGCCCCAGCATTTT. Amino acids: CASSVMDSSQPQHF.

The chain employs TRBV12-5 and TRBJ2-5, with D tentatively TRBD1 (5 bases). Germline values: CDR1 LGHNT, CDR2 FRNRAP. The V end was cut by 5 bases, the J end by 5 bases, with 12 bases between. The CDR3 runs to 13 residues. CDR3 in amino acids: CASGTGAGETQYF. Here the CDR3 DNA reads TGTGCTAGTGGTACTGGGGCCGGGGAGACCCAGTACTTC. Together with reference TRBV12-5 and TRBJ2-5, the CDR3 gives the full variable domain: DARVTQTPRHKVTEMGQEVTMRCQPILGHNTVFWYRQTMMQGLELLAYFRNRAPLDDSGMPKDRFSAEMPDATLATLKIQPSEPRDSAVYFCASGTGAGETQYFGPGTRLLVL.

The J gene is TRBJ2-3, the V gene TRBV20-1; D remains ambiguous. The CDR3 is made up of 11 amino acids. From germline, CDR1 is DFQATT and CDR2 SNEGSKA (reference sequence). Trimming took 5 bases from V and 3 from J, leaving 6 bases between them. CDR3 DNA: TGCAGTGCTCCTCGTACAGATACGCAGTATTTT. Protein: CSAPRTDTQYF.

This clone turned up a few times. This chain connects TRBV5-1 to TRBJ2-1; TRBD2 matches 15 bases. Germline V gene sequence: CDR1 SGHRS, CDR2 YFSETQ. This CDR3 is 15 amino acids long. V shed 4 bases, J shed 7 bases, and the junction held 3 bases outside the gene matches. The CDR3 loop reads CASSTGLAGGNEQFF. CDR3 DNA: TGCGCCAGCAGCACCGGACTAGCGGGGGGGAATGAGCAGTTCTTC.

The chain couples TRBV6-6 to TRBJ2-2; no clear D gene. CDR3 length: 14 amino acids. The germline V gene has CDR1 MNHNY and CDR2 SVGAGI (reference sequence). V was clipped by 7 bases and J by 0 bases, with 9 bases between them. The CDR3 DNA follows: TGTGCCAGCAATTTCGGTGCGAACACCGGGGAGCTGTTTTTT. It yields the protein CASNFGANTGELFF.

This clone has more than one count but fewer than ten. The chain has TRBV15 and TRBJ2-2; 8 bases align to TRBD2. This CDR3 is 14 amino acids long. The J segment lost 8 bases and the V segment lost 8 bases, leaving 10 bases of the junction unmatched. Per the germline V gene, CDR1 is LNHNV and CDR2 is YYDKDF (reference sequence). The CDR3 region is CATSRGGSPGELFF. The CDR3 coding sequence is TGTGCCACCTCCCGGGGGGGGTCCCCGGGGGAGCTGTTTTTT.

The chain joins TRBV5-1 to TRBJ2-7; perhaps TRBD1 as D (6 bases). Germline lookup yields CDR1 SGHRS and CDR2 YFSETQ. The ends were cut back, 2 bases at V and 3 bases at J, with 12 bases in the middle. This CDR3 comprises 14 residues. The CDR3 DNA is TGCGCCAGCAGCTTTCGGCAGGGGAGCTACGAGCAGTACTTC. Residues: CASSFRQGSYEQYF.

The chain joins TRBV29-1 to TRBJ2-3, with a possible D match to TRBD1 (5 bases). CDR1 is SQVTM, CDR2 ANQGSEA, per germline. V was shortened by 4 bases and J by 1 base, with 9 bases between the two germline ends. The CDR3 has 13 amino acids. The CDR3 DNA reads as TGCAGCGTTGGGGGCAGGGGCACAGATACGCAGTATTTT. Residues: CSVGGRGTDTQYF.